Shown below are 2 T cell receptor beta chains from a single sample sequenced in a study of shared clonotypes between healthy human individuals. Profiled with immunoSEQ multiplex PCR; TCRdb holds only in-frame clones, not every one. The data hold hundreds of thousands of clones, with around three quarters observed a single time. The sample was PBMCs. Every receptor here comes from a woman aged 35 to 49 in good health. Some clones in this sample may be carry-over from other donors' samples.

This chain joins TRBV7-2 and TRBJ2-3; 12 bases fit TRBD2. Germline loops: CDR1 SGHTA, CDR2 FQGNSA. The CDR3 is made up of 16 amino acids. With V trimmed by 5 bases and J by 2 bases, 5 bases remained unmatched. DNA of the CDR3: TGTGCCAGCAGCCCCCCTAGCGGGAGGGCCACAGATACGCAGTATTTT. Its protein is CASSPPSGRATDTQYF.

Regarding this clone: A read error is likely here: a far larger clone is one base away. Other DNA sequences in the same sample also yield this CDR3. V is TRBV4-2 and J is TRBJ2-6, with D unresolved. Trimming cost V 0 bases and J 0 bases, with 9 bases left between them. The CDR3 is made up of 17 amino acids. CDR1 LGHNA and CDR2 YNFKEQ come from the germline V gene. The CDR3 DNA sequence: TGTGCCAGCAGCCAAGATGGCAGCCTCTCTGGGGCCAACGTCCTGACTTTC. Its translation is CASSQDGSLSGANVLTF.